Described below is a single TCR beta chain sequence and its context. As yet, its antigen is unknown. This record belongs to a study of STAT3 mutations in large granular lymphocyte leukemia. The study, taken as a whole, reports: Every T-cell large granular lymphocyte leukemia patient had at least one immunodominant TCR beta clonotype. After therapy, about 35% of the 18 patients switched clonotypes, all new clones STAT3 wild type.

Each sample's TCRbeta library yielded on average around 41,000 productive templates. This table comes from immunoSEQ multiplex PCR, and its TCRdb copy is limited to in-frame clones, with some not included. The table includes under 3,000 clones, 60% to 75% detected once. The source is a woman in her 50s with T-cell large granular lymphocyte leukemia. Some clones in this sample may be carry-over from other donors' samples. Sequencing used peripheral blood mononuclear cells.

The CDR3 here is CASSPGTGEGYEQYF. The CDR3 bases are TGCGCCAGCAGCCCCGGGACAGGGGAGGGCTACGAGCAGTACTTC. The rearrangement uses TRBV23-1 and TRBJ2-7; TRBD1 matches 10 bases. TRBV23-1 is labeled an ORF, and its function is uncertain. This CDR3 has 15 residues. V dropped 6 bases and J dropped 3; count of bases not matched to a gene: 8.